This is a list of T cell receptor beta chains from one sample in a study of cytotoxic CD8 clonotypes in ibrutinib-treated CLL. Clones were read by immunoSEQ multiplex PCR, and TCRdb kept only the in-frame ones, dropping some. Of roughly 36,000 clones in the sample, approximately 69% were seen once. The material was PBMCs, obtained before ibrutinib treatment. These receptor sequences come from a human donor with chronic lymphocytic leukemia. Each CDR3 is given with its conserved first and last residue. D genes are given only for firm matches. Where a row states a size, it is once, few, many or the class of an expanded clone; other rows omit it.

v_gene	abundance	d_gene	j_gene	CDR3aa	CDR3nt
TRBV7-8	-	-	TRBJ1-5	CASSQQHYSNQPQHF	TGTGCCAGCAGCCAACAGCACTATAGCAATCAGCCCCAGCATTTT
TRBV7-2	few	-	TRBJ1-4	CASSLARLEKLFF	TGTGCCAGCAGCTTAGCACGTTTGGAAAAACTGTTTTTT
TRBV5-1	-	-	TRBJ1-1	CASSFEGMNTEAFF	TGCGCCAGCAGCTTCGAGGGGATGAACACTGAAGCTTTCTTT
TRBV30	-	TRBD1	TRBJ2-2	CAWGPGQGTGELFF	TGTGCCTGGGGTCCGGGACAGGGCACCGGGGAGCTGTTTTTT
TRBV6-6	-	-	TRBJ2-3	CASSYFWASRTDTQYF	TGTGCCAGCAGTTACTTTTGGGCTAGTCGCACAGATACGCAGTATTTT
TRBV7-2	-	-	TRBJ1-2	CASSPFGGPRGYTF	TGTGCCAGCAGCCCCTTTGGAGGCCCTAGAGGCTACACCTTC
TRBV2	-	-	TRBJ2-3	CASSRRSTDTQYF	TGTGCCAGCAGCCGGAGAAGCACAGATACGCAGTATTTT
TRBV5-6	-	-	TRBJ2-5	CASSFLGGQETQYF	TGTGCCAGCAGCTTCTTGGGTGGGCAAGAGACCCAGTACTTC
TRBV10-3	-	-	TRBJ2-7	CAISDGARGTDSYEQYF	TGTGCCATCAGTGATGGGGCCCGGGGCACGGACAGCTACGAGCAGTACTTC
TRBV11-2	-	-	TRBJ2-7	CASSPIWGRKYEQYF	TGTGCCAGCAGTCCAATCTGGGGGCGGAAATACGAGCAGTACTTC
TRBV28	many	-	TRBJ1-2	CASSLDSNYGYTF	TGTGCCAGCAGCTTGGACAGTAACTATGGCTACACCTTC
TRBV4-2	few	TRBD2	TRBJ2-5	CASSSGTSGIRKETQYF	TGTGCCAGCAGTTCCGGGACTAGCGGGATCCGGAAAGAGACCCAGTACTTC
TRBV4-2	-	TRBD1	TRBJ2-2	CASSQHQGADTGELFF	TGTGCCAGCAGCCAACATCAGGGGGCAGACACCGGGGAGCTGTTTTTT
TRBV7-2	-	-	TRBJ2-3	CASSFGQVATSTDTQYF	TGTGCCAGCAGCTTCGGCCAGGTAGCAACTAGCACAGATACGCAGTATTTT
TRBV4-1	-	TRBD1	TRBJ1-1	CASSQDRWGQGARNTEAFF	TGCGCCAGCAGCCAAGATCGTTGGGGACAGGGGGCGAGAAACACTGAAGCTTTCTTT
TRBV28	-	-	TRBJ1-5	CASSLVLDQPQHF	TGTGCCAGCAGTTTGGTCCTTGATCAGCCCCAGCATTTT
TRBV5-5	few	TRBD1	TRBJ2-7	CASSLGWGQGLHEQYF	TGTGCCAGCAGCTTGGGGTGGGGACAGGGGCTCCACGAGCAGTACTTC
TRBV19	few	-	TRBJ1-2	CASSRSENRLSNYGYTF	TGTGCCAGTAGTCGGTCAGAAAATCGCTTAAGTAACTATGGCTACACCTTC
TRBV28	few	-	TRBJ2-7	CASRVRGEQYF	TGTGCCAGCAGAGTGAGGGGCGAGCAGTACTTC
TRBV30	-	TRBD2	TRBJ2-5	CAWSRRLAGASYQETQYF	TGTGCCTGGAGTCGGAGACTAGCGGGGGCCTCGTACCAAGAGACCCAGTACTTC
TRBV11-3	-	TRBD1	TRBJ1-2	CASSLGDREITF	TGTGCCAGCAGCTTAGGAGACAGGGAAATCACCTTC
TRBV2	-	-	TRBJ2-3	CASERRDTQYF	TGTGCCAGCGAGAGGAGAGATACGCAGTATTTT
TRBV6-1	-	-	TRBJ2-3	CASSRGDTDTQYF	TGTGCCAGCAGCCGGGGAGACACAGATACGCAGTATTTT
TRBV4-3	once	TRBD1	TRBJ2-7	CASSQGDRGYEQYF	TGCGCCAGCAGCCAAGGGGACAGGGGGTACGAGCAGTACTTC
TRBV11-2	-	TRBD2	TRBJ2-1	CASSAGLAGDYFEQFF	TGTGCCAGCAGCGCTGGACTAGCGGGAGATTATTTTGAGCAGTTCTTC
TRBV11-2	few	TRBD2	TRBJ2-7	CASSFEGTSGAYEQYF	TGTGCCAGCAGCTTTGAGGGGACTAGCGGCGCCTACGAGCAGTACTTC
TRBV6-1	-	-	TRBJ1-1	CASIPHGGPEAFF	TGTGCCAGCATTCCTCATGGCGGACCTGAAGCTTTCTTT
TRBV10-3	once	TRBD2	TRBJ2-5	CAISGSERGYQETQYF	TGTGCCATCAGTGGGAGCGAGCGGGGGTACCAAGAGACCCAGTACTTC